The 3 T cell receptor beta chains below come from one sample, sequenced in a study of blood T cell repertoires in COVID-19. Libraries were prepared by immunoSEQ multiplex PCR; TCRdb keeps only in-frame clonotypes and omits some of them. Of about 360,000 clones listed, 85% to 90% are singletons. Material for sequencing was peripheral blood. These receptor sequences come from a human donor in a cohort sampled during active COVID-19.

This clone was picked up many times. The chain joins TRBV7-2 to TRBJ2-7; the D gene is possibly TRBD2 (7 bases). The germline V gene has CDR1 SGHTA and CDR2 FQGNSA. Trimming stripped 2 bases from V and 0 bases from J, with 14 bases between. The CDR3 has 16 amino acids. CDR3 sequence reads: CASSLRSGTRSYEQYF. CDR3 sequence (DNA): TGTGCCAGCAGCTTACGGAGCGGGACACGCTCCTACGAGCAGTACTTC.

The sample holds one count of this clone. The genes are TRBV3-1 (or the pseudogene TRBV3-2) and TRBJ1-4; D is ambiguous. Trimming removed 1 base from V and 6 bases from J, with 12 bases in between. Looked up from germline, CDR1 is LGHDT and CDR2 is YNNKEL (reference sequence). The CDR3 runs to 15 residues. CDR3 coding DNA: TGTGCCAGCAGCCAAGTGGACGGGGAGGATGAAAAACTGTTTTTT. It encodes CASSQVDGEDEKLFF.

The chain employs TRBV28 and TRBJ2-7; weak D call: TRBD1 (6 bases). The V gene lost 3 bases and the J gene lost 2 bases, with 11 bases spanning the gap. Looked up from germline, CDR1 is MDHEN and CDR2 is SYDVKM. The CDR3 has 14 amino acids. CDR3 sequence reads: CASSFWQGPYEQYF. Written as DNA, the CDR3 is TGTGCCAGCAGTTTTTGGCAGGGGCCCTACGAGCAGTACTTC.